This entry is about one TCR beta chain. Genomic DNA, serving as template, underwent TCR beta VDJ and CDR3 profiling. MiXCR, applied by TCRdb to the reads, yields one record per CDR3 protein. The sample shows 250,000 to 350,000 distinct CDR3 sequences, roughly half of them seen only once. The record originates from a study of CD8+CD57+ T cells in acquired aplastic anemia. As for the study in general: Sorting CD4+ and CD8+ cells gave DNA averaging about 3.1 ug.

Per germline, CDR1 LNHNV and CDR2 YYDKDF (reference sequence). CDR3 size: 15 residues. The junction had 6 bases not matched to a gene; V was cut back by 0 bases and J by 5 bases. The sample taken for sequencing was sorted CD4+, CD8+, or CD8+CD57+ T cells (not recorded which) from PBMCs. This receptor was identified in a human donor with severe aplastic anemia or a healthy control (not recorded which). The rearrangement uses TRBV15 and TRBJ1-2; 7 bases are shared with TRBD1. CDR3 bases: TGTGCCACCAGCAGAGACATGGGGACAGCGTATGGCTACACCTTC. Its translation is CATSRDMGTAYGYTF.